This T cell receptor (beta chain) originates from a study of T cells in Graves' hyperthyroidism and ophthalmopathy (dated by TCRdb to the late 2010s). Background on the whole study: Peripheral blood samples were taken at initial diagnosis, before any treatment was given. In several Graves' hyperthyroidism patients, the study also compared T-cell repertoires from thyroid tissue with T-cell repertoires from blood. TCR Vbeta CDR3 sequencing of roughly 140 peripheral blood samples (about 45 ophthalmopathy, 75 or so hyperthyroidism and roughly 17 progressor patients) is reported in the paper. Once sampling was done, hyperthyroidism patients were given methimazole at a starting dose of 30 mg daily, whereas ophthalmopathy patients were given high-dose intravenous methylprednisolone. The approximately 98 discovery patients were randomly divided into training and test sets at a 7:3 ratio. To identify TCR V-J signatures that set the groups apart, the researchers used a discovery cohort of more than 95 patients, made up of around 40 with Graves' ophthalmopathy and 57 with stable Graves' hyperthyroidism. Prospective prediction of ophthalmopathy was tested in an independent validation cohort consisting of about 19 hyperthyroidism patients and approximately 16 patients who later progressed to ophthalmopathy.

Ophthalmopathy patients had moderately to severely active disease, with a Clinical Activity Score of 3 or more, a NOSPECS grade of 4 or more, and a disease duration of less than 3 months. Any patient with an uncontrolled infection, another autoimmune disease, pregnancy or lactation was excluded. Diagnoses relied on clinical symptoms, serum thyroxine and TRAb, thyroid ultrasound and orbital computed tomography. Ficoll-Paque density gradient centrifugation was used to isolate PBMCs from 10 ml of fresh peripheral blood. Trizol reagent was used to extract total RNA, and RNA quality was then checked on an Agilent 2100 Bioanalyzer. The TCR beta CDR3 regions were amplified from RNA transcripts. The TCR CDR3 was subjected to a first round of RT-PCR using the HTBI primer set and the Qiagen OneStep RT-PCR kit. Libraries were constructed in a second round of multiplex PCR, after which size selection and purification were carried out. Sequencing of the libraries was done on an Illumina HiSeq2000 using paired-end 100 bp reads. The study's own analysis went as follows. SOAPnuke was used to process the raw data, throwing out any read that contained adapters or uncalled bases, had a mean Phred below 15, or lacked an exact constant-primer or identifier match. COPE v1.2.5 was used to merge the high-quality paired reads, and each unique nucleotide sequence was defined as a clonotype. MiTCR v1.1 was used to align clonotypes to the IMGT TRBV, TRBD and TRBJ reference segments. The analysis included only V-J combinations with a frequency above 0.0001, which together covered more than 99% of the repertoires. The TCS score was defined as F50 (clonal expansion) divided by E x V (chaos), with BLOSUM62-based TCRdist calculated between CDR3 peptides within each V-J. Welch's t-statistics and random forest reduced just over 500 V-J features to some 14, which were used in a naive Bayes classifier (R e1071). The public sequencing data were trimmed at Q25 with fastp and processed into clonotypes with MiXCR by TCRdb, which kept only in-frame beta chains. Every distinct CDR3 protein forms one entry, paired with its most common genes and DNA. TCRdb, not the original authors, processed these V and J calls. For this sample there are hundreds of thousands of distinct CDR3 sequences; approximately 15% appear just once. Less than 3.5% of the sample is held by the ten biggest clonotypes.

Broad study findings and their caveats: In validation, the model predicted progression to ophthalmopathy a median of 6.5 months before onset, with 65% to 71% sensitivity and about 72% specificity. A model built on a 13 V-J signature distinguished ophthalmopathy from stable hyperthyroidism, reaching roughly 88% sensitivity and 81.08% specificity in cross-validation and 80%/75% in testing. Most expanded thyroid clonotypes (frequency above 0.001) were also detected in blood, suggesting blood repertoires may reflect thyroid immune responses. No statistical method was used to set the sample size in advance, and investigators knew the group allocation.

Trimmed from V: 2 bases; trimmed from J: 10 bases; junction bases lacking a gene match: 4. Including cysteine and phenylalanine, the CDR3 has 13 amino acids. Of the read, only the CDR3 DNA is kept; its 39 bases are in frame from base 1. Sequences LGHNT (CDR1) and FRNRAP (CDR2) are obtained from the germline V gene. About this clonotype: The clone's antigen remains unknown. Base quality data are lacking; no much larger clone is found one base away.

The sequence came from a woman aged 40 to 50 with Graves' ophthalmopathy. This sequence uses TRBV12-5 and TRBJ2-1, with 8 central nucleotides matching TRBD2. The sample consisted of blood. The CDR3 region reads CASGLQAGEEQFF. The DNA sequence is given as TGTGCTAGTGGTTTGCAAGCGGGGGAGGAGCAGTTCTTC.